The clone carrying this T cell receptor (beta chain) was recorded once. Its antigen is unidentified. This specimen belongs to a study of T cell responses to AZD1222 COVID-19 vaccine. Points from the study as a whole: Nearly half of spike-specific TCRs reportedly go after variant regions that carry no mutations. With two AZD1222 doses given, Spike-specific TCR breadth and depth both rose.

The V gene lost 1 base and the J gene lost 0 bases, with 11 bases spanning the gap. CDR1 and CDR2 from the germline V gene are SGHNT and YYREEE (reference sequence). This CDR3 spans 15 amino acids. The data were produced by immunoSEQ multiplex PCR, yet TCRdb's version contains in-frame clones alone and is incomplete. The sample gives 160,000 or so clones, 94% of which show up once; about 4.6% is in the top ten. The source of this sequence is an adult who received the AZD1222 COVID-19 vaccine. The chain employs TRBV5-4 and TRBJ2-7, with a weak D call TRBD2 (6 bases). The sequenced sample was peripheral blood, obtained 28 days after the second AZD1222 dose. The CDR3 region is CASSLNGRFSYEQYF. Here the CDR3 DNA reads TGTGCCAGCAGCTTGAACGGGAGATTCTCCTACGAGCAGTACTTC.